One T cell receptor beta chain is described in this entry. The Seattle patients, enrolled during active infection, were followed longitudinally. Trimming took 7 bases from V and 5 from J, leaving 14 bases between them. Looked up from germline, CDR1 is MNHEY and CDR2 is SVGAGI. The length of the CDR3 is 14 residues. This record comes from a study of blood T cell repertoires in COVID-19. Study background: Donors in the United States, Italy and Spain gave samples during acute or convalescent COVID-19. T cells, B-cell-depleted T cells, or PBMCs supplied cDNA or gDNA.

Original methodology: Amplification with reference gene primers provided the estimates of nucleated cell counts. Produced via immunoSEQ multiplex PCR; TCRdb's table is partial and in-frame only. The D gene and trimming were derived from the DNA, and the V and J assignments and clone size from that table. The sample has some 290,000 clones, 90% seen once. The chain has TRBV6-5 and TRBJ2-2; D perhaps matches TRBD1 (5 bases). Sequencing was performed on peripheral blood. The sequence was obtained from a young woman with COVID-19, enrolled during active disease. The CDR3 is CASNRDRTTGELFF. The CDR3 nucleotides read TGTGCCAGCAATCGAGACAGAACGACCGGGGAGCTGTTTTTT.